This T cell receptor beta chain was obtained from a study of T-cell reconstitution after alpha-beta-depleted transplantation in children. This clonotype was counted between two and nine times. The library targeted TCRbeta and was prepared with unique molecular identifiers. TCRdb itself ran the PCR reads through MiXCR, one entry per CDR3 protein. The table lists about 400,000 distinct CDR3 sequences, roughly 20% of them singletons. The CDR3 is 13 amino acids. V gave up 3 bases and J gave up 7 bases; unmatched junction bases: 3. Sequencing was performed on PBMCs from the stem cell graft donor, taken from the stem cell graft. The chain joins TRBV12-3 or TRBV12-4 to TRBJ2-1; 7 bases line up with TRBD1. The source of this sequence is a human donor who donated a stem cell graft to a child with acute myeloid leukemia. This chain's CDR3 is CASSLYRGNEQFF. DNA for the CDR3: TGTGCCAGCAGTTTGTACAGGGGAAATGAGCAGTTCTTC.